What follows are 17 T cell receptor beta chains derived from one specimen sequenced in a study of T-cell memory formation after mild COVID-19. MiXCR was run by TCRdb on the 5' RACE reads, yielding one entry per CDR3 protein. This sample has about 620,000 distinct CDR3 sequences, with approximately 18% found just once. The sample taken for sequencing was PBMCs or a T cell subset sorted from them (not recorded which). Every receptor here comes from an adult woman who had mild COVID-19 (a few samples of this study predate the infection). Cell type and time point are not known.

The chain joins TRBV5-1 to TRBJ2-1, with TRBD2 identical over 12 bases. Germline V gene data show CDR1 as SGHRS and CDR2 as YFSETQ. The CDR3 length is 19 residues. With 4 bases clipped from V and 2 bases from J, the junction kept 13 bases outside the gene matches. CDR3 amino acids: CASSRRGLAGPVTYNEQFF. In DNA form, the CDR3 reads TGCGCCAGCAGCCGGAGAGGACTAGCGGGGCCCGTTACCTACAATGAGCAGTTCTTC.

This clonotype was seen only a few times. CDR3 bases: TGTGCCAGCAGTTTAGTAGCCAGGGGGACCGGGGAGCTGTTTTTT. Translated, it gives CASSLVARGTGELFF. The chain uses TRBV12-3 or TRBV12-4 and TRBJ2-2, with TRBD1 matching 7 bases. The junction had 4 bases not matched to a gene; V was cut back by 1 base and J by 5 bases. CDR3 length equals 15 residues.

CDR3 loop: CAISEPSGGIYEQYF. CDR3 sequence (DNA): TGTGCCATCAGTGAGCCCAGCGGGGGCATCTACGAGCAGTACTTC. The rearrangement uses TRBV10-3 and TRBJ2-7; 8 nucleotides agree with TRBD2. The CDR3 extends over 15 amino acids. Losses at the gene ends were 2 bases for V and 3 bases for J; bases not matched to a gene: 6. Germline loops: CDR1 ENHRY, CDR2 SYGVKD.

This clonotype appeared a few times. The V and J genes are TRBV24-1 and TRBJ1-2; D is perhaps TRBD1 (6 bases). Germline CDR1 reads KGHDR; CDR2 reads SFDVKD. Trimming shortened V by 3 bases and J by 0 bases, and 13 bases separated the two germline ends. This CDR3 has 16 residues. The CDR3 here is CATSDPRGSSNYGYTF. CDR3 DNA: TGTGCCACCAGTGATCCCAGGGGCTCTTCTAACTATGGCTACACCTTC.

V and J are TRBV24-1 and TRBJ2-1; no reliable D call. The CDR3 length is 16 residues. CDR1 is KGHDR and CDR2 is SFDVKD in the germline V gene. V lost 4 bases, J lost 7 bases, and 19 bases lay in between. The CDR3 is CATSDPRVLSANEQFF. The CDR3 DNA reads as TGTGCCACCAGTGACCCGAGAGTGTTATCAGCAAATGAGCAGTTCTTC.

The rearrangement joins TRBV6-4 to TRBJ2-2, with 10 bases aligning to TRBD2. The CDR3 is 17 residues long. The germline gives CDR1 MRHNA, CDR2 SNTAGT. The V and J ends lost 0 bases and 6 bases, in that order; junction bases with no gene match: 7. The CDR3, as DNA: TGTGCCAGCAGTGACTCATTCCGGAGCGGGGGGGCCGGGGAGCTGTTTTTT. Its translation: CASSDSFRSGGAGELFF.

This clonotype was seen a handful of times. The chain couples TRBV5-1 to TRBJ2-3, with 7 bases that match TRBD2. The germline V gene has CDR1 SGHRS and CDR2 YFSETQ. This CDR3 has 15 amino acids. V was clipped by 7 bases and J by 2 bases; unmatched bases: 10. The CDR3 DNA reads as TGCGCCAGCGGGCCGATGAGCGGGGACACAGATACGCAGTATTTT. Translating gives CASGPMSGDTDTQYF.

The sample holds a few counts of this clonotype. V gene TRBV20-1 combines with J gene TRBJ1-4; tentatively, D is TRBD1 (5 bases). CDR3 length: 14 residues. Germline CDR1 DFQATT, CDR2 SNEGSKA (reference sequence). Deletions cut 0 bases from V and 3 bases from J, with 8 bases between. CDR3 loop: CSARDGGANEKLFF. CDR3 DNA sequence: TGCAGTGCTAGAGATGGAGGGGCTAATGAAAAACTGTTTTTT.

The table lists this clonotype with a few counts. The chain couples TRBV7-6 to TRBJ1-2, with D possibly being TRBD1 (5 bases). From germline, CDR1 is SGHVS and CDR2 FNYEAQ. With 6 bases removed from V and 2 bases from J, the gap between germline ends came to 16 bases. CDR3 length equals 15 residues. The CDR3 sequence: CASSQEGTTNYGYTF. CDR3 bases: TGTGCCAGCAGTCAAGAGGGGACTACAAACTATGGCTACACCTTC.

This clonotype was seen a few times. The V and J genes are TRBV7-2 and TRBJ2-3; the D gene is possibly TRBD2 (5 bases). The CDR3 runs 13 residues. The V and J ends lost 5 bases and 9 bases respectively, with 15 bases between them. Per germline, CDR1 SGHTA and CDR2 FQGNSA. CDR3 residues: CASSPSGHKTQYF. The CDR3 nucleotides read TGTGCCAGCAGCCCCAGCGGCCACAAAACGCAGTATTTT.

The chain uses TRBV3-1 and TRBJ1-1; 7 nucleotides line up with TRBD1. The V gene's germline CDR1 is LGHDT and CDR2 YNNKEL (reference sequence). This CDR3 is 13 amino acids long. V gave up 2 bases and J gave up 11 bases; unmatched junction bases: 8. CDR3 coding DNA: TGTGCCAGCAGCCAACTAGAGACAGGGCAGGCTTTCTTT. Amino acids: CASSQLETGQAFF.

This clonotype appeared a single time. The chain uses TRBV7-9 and TRBJ2-1; 10 positions agree with TRBD1. The CDR3 runs to 14 residues. CDR1 is SEHNR and CDR2 is FQNEAQ in the germline V gene (reference sequence). The ends lost 8 bases at V and 10 bases at J; junction bases unmatched: 11. CDR3 sequence: CASVGTGVAYEQFF. The DNA for the CDR3 is TGTGCCAGCGTTGGGACAGGGGTGGCTTACGAGCAGTTCTTC.

This clonotype was observed a handful of times. The chain uses TRBV4-1 and TRBJ2-1, with 7 bases aligning to TRBD2. This CDR3 has 14 amino acids. V lost 4 bases to trimming and J lost 10 bases; unmatched junction nucleotides: 10. Germline V gives CDR1 MGHRA, CDR2 YSYEKL. The CDR3 DNA is TGCGCCAGCAGCCCGGGGGAGGGAGGTGAGGAGCAGTTCTTC. This encodes CASSPGEGGEEQFF.

This clonotype has more than one count but fewer than ten. The chain couples TRBV5-5 to TRBJ1-1, with 9 bases fitting TRBD1. After removal of 0 bases from V and 4 bases from J, the junction contained 10 bases not matched to a gene. From germline, CDR1 is SGHKS and CDR2 YYEKEE (reference sequence). The CDR3 is 17 amino acids. The CDR3: CASSLGDRGEKVTEAFF. The CDR3 nucleotides are TGTGCCAGCAGCTTGGGCGACAGGGGGGAAAAAGTCACTGAAGCTTTCTTT. Full variable domain (remainder filled in from reference TRBV5-5 and TRBJ1-1): DAGVTQSPTHLIKTRGQQVTLRCSPISGHKSVSWYQQVLGQGPQFIFQYYEKEERGRGNFPDRFSARQFPNYSSELNVNALLLGDSALYLCASSLGDRGEKVTEAFFGQGTRLTVV.

Only a few counts were recorded for this clonotype. The chain uses TRBV4-1 and TRBJ2-5; D gene unclear. CDR3 length equals 12 residues. Trimming left V 2 bases short and J 5 bases short, with 6 bases between. CDR1 and CDR2 (germline): MGHRA, YSYEKL. CDR3 residues: CASSQIPETQYF. Here the CDR3 DNA reads TGCGCCAGCAGCCAAATACCGGAGACCCAGTACTTC.

Only a few counts were recorded for this clonotype. The chain is built from TRBV29-1 and TRBJ2-5; D perhaps matches TRBD2 (5 bases). V was clipped by 5 bases and J by 9 bases, with 13 bases between them. CDR1 is SQVTM and CDR2 is ANQGSEA in the germline V gene. This CDR3 spans 11 amino acids. The CDR3 reads CSVQIGNAQYF. The CDR3 DNA reads as TGCAGCGTTCAAATCGGGAACGCCCAGTACTTC.

The V call is TRBV24-1, the J call TRBJ2-1; 12 bases align to TRBD1. The junction had 6 bases not matched to a gene; V was cut back by 3 bases and J by 7 bases. The CDR3 is 16 residues long. CDR1 KGHDR and CDR2 SFDVKD come from the germline V gene. DNA for the CDR3: TGTGCCACCAGTGATCTAGGGACAGGGGGCAAGAATGAGCAGTTCTTC. Its translation is CATSDLGTGGKNEQFF.